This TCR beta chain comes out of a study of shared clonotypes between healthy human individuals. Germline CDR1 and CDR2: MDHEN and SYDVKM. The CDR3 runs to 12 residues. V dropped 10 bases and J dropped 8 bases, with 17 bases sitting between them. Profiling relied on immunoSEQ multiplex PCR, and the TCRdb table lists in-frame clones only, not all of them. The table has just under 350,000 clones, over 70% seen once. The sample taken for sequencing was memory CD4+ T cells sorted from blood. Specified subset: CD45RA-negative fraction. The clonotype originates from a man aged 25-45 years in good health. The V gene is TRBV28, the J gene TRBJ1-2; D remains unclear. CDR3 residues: CATLNEGRGYTF. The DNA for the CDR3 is TGTGCCACCCTCAACGAGGGTCGCGGCTACACCTTC.